This TCR beta chain emerged from a study of cytomegalovirus exposure and HLA in healthy donors. It was with 60 Vbeta and 13 Jbeta primers that the PCR ran. The repertoire was sequenced with immunoSEQ multiplex PCR; TCRdb's copy has only in-frame clones and lacks some. The table lists approximately 130,000 clones, about 85% of them singletons. Healthy bone marrow donors made up the donors. Sequencing input: PBMCs. The TCR sequence derives from a woman between 25 and 40 years old in good health and CMV-seropositive.

The CDR3 DNA reads TGCGCCTCCGGGACAGGTTCCACAGATACGCAGTATTTT. The encoded protein is CASGTGSTDTQYF. The chain combines TRBV5-1 with TRBJ2-3, with 8 positions matching TRBD1. Trimming cost V 10 bases and J 2 bases; bases outside gene matches: 6. Looked up from germline, CDR1 is SGHRS and CDR2 is YFSETQ. The CDR3 length is 13 residues.